The clone carrying this TCR beta chain was seen once. In the original analysis: Reference gene primer amplification gave nucleated cell count estimates. Assay used: immunoSEQ multiplex PCR; TCRdb lists only in-frame clones, some missing. That table furnishes V, J and clone size, whereas the DNA furnished D and trimming. Here the sample spans about 150,000 clones, around 88% being singletons. The data stem from a study of blood T cell repertoires in COVID-19. The material sequenced was peripheral blood. The origin of this receptor is a human donor in a cohort sampled during active COVID-19.

CDR3 amino acids: CASSQSPGVIGYEQYF. The DNA of the CDR3 is TGCGCCAGCAGTCAATCCCCGGGAGTGATTGGCTACGAGCAGTACTTC. The chain recombines TRBV23-1 with TRBJ2-7, with a weak D call TRBD2 (6 bases). TRBV23-1 is an open reading frame, and its role is uncertain. The CDR3 is 16 residues long. V lost 0 bases and J lost 3, with 15 bases in between.